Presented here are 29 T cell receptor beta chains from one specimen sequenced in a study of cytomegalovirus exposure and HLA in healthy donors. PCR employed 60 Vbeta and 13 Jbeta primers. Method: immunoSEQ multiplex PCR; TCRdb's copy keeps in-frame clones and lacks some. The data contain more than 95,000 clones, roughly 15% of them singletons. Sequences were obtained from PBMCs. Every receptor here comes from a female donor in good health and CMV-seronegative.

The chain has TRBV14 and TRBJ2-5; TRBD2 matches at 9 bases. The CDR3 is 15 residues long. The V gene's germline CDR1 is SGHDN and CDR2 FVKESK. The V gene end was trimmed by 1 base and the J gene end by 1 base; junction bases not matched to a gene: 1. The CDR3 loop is CASSQGTSAQETQYF. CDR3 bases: TGTGCCAGCAGCCAAGGGACTAGCGCCCAAGAGACCCAGTACTTC.

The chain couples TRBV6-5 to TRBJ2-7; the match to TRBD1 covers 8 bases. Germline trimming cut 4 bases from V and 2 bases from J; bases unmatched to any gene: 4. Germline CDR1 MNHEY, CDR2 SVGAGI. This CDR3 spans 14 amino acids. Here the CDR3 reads CASSFDRGTYEQYF. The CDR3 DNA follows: TGTGCCAGCAGTTTTGACAGGGGTACCTACGAGCAGTACTTC.

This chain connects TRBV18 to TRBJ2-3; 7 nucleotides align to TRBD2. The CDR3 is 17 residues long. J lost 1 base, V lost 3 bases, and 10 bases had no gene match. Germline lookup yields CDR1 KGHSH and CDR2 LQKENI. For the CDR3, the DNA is TGTGCCAGCTCACCTGCTCAGCGGGGCGGAGGCACAGATACGCAGTATTTT. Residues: CASSPAQRGGGTDTQYF.

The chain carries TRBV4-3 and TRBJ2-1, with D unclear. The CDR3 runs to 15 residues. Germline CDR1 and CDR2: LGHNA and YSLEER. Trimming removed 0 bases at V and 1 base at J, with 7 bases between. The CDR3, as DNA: TGCGCCAGCAGCCAAGAGGGCAGGTCCTACAATGAGCAGTTCTTC. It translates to CASSQEGRSYNEQFF.

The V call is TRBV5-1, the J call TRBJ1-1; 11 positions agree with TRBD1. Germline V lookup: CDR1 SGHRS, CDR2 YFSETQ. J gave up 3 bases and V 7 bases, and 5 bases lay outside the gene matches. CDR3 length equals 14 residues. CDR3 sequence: CASGQGAGYTEAFF. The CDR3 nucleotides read TGCGCCAGCGGACAGGGGGCTGGGTACACTGAAGCTTTCTTT. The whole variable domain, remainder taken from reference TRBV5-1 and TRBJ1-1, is KAGVTQTPRYLIKTRGQQVTLSCSPISGHRSVSWYQQTPGQGLQFLFEYFSETQRNKGNFPGRFSGRQFSNSRSEMNVSTLELGDSALYLCASGQGAGYTEAFFGQGTRLTVV.

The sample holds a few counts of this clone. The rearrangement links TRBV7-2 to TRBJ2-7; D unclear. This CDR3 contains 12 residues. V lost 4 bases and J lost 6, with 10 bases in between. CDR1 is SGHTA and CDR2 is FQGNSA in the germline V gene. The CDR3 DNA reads TGTGCCAGCAGCTCCCCCGGTGCCGAGCAGTACTTC. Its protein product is CASSSPGAEQYF.

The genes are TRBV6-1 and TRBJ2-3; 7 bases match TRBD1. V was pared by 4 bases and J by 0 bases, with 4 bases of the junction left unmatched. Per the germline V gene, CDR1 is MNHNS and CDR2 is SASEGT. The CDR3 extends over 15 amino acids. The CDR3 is CASSGDRLSTDTQYF. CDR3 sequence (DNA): TGTGCCAGCAGTGGGGACAGACTAAGCACAGATACGCAGTATTTT.

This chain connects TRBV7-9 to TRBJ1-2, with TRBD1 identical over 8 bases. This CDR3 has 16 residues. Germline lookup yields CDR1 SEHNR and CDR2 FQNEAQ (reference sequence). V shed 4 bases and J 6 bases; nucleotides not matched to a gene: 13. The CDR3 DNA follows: TGTGCCAGCAGCTCTTCCCTCCGGACAGGGAGTAATGGCTACACCTTC. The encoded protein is CASSSSLRTGSNGYTF.

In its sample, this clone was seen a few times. CDR3 loop: CASSESLEYYGYTF. The CDR3 coding sequence is TGTGCCAGCAGTGAATCGCTCGAGTACTATGGCTACACCTTC. V is TRBV25-1 and J is TRBJ1-2; the D is unclear. CDR3 length equals 14 residues. The germline V gene encodes CDR1 MGHDK and CDR2 SYGVNS. V lost 1 base and J lost 3, with 9 bases in between.

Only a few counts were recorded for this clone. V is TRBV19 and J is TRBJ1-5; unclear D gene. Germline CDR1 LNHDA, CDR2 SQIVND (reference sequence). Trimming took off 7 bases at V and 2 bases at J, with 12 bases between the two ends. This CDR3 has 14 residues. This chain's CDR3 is CASTPTGGNQPQHF. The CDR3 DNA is TGTGCCAGTACCCCTACCGGGGGCAATCAGCCCCAGCATTTT.

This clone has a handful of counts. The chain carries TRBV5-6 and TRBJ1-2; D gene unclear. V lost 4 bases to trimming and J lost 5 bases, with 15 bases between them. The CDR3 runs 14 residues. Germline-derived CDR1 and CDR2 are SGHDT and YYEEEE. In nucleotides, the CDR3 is TGTGCCAGCAGCCCGCCGGACTGGTGGTATGGCTACACCTTC. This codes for CASSPPDWWYGYTF.

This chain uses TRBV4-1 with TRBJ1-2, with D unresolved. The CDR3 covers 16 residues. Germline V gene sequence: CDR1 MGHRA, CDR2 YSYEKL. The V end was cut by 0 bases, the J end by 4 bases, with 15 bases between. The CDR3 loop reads CASSQDAQAPVYGYTF. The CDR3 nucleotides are TGCGCCAGCAGCCAAGACGCTCAGGCACCTGTCTATGGCTACACCTTC.

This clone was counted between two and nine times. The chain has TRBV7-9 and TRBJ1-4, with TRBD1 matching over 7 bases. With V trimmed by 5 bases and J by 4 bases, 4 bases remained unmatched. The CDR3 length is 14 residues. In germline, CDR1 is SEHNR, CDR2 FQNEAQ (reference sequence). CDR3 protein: CASSTGQDNEKLFF. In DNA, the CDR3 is TGTGCCAGCAGCACCGGACAGGATAATGAAAAACTGTTTTTT.

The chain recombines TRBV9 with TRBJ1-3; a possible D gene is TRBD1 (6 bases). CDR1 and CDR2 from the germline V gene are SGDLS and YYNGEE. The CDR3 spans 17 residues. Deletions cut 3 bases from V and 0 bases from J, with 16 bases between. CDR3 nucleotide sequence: TGTGCCAGCAGCGACTCCACTAGACAGGACTCTGGAAACACCATATATTTT. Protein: CASSDSTRQDSGNTIYF.

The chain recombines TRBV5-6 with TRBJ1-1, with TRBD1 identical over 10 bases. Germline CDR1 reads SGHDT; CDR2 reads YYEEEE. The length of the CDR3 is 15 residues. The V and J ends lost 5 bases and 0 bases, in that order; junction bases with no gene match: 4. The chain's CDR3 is CASRRQGAMNTEAFF. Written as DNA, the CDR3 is TGTGCCAGCAGACGACAGGGGGCTATGAACACTGAAGCTTTCTTT.

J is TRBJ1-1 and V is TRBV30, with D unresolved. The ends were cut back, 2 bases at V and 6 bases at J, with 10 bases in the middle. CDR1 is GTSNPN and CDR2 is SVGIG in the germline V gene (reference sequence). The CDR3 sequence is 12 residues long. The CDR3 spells CAWSSGRSEAFF. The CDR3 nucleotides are TGTGCCTGGAGTTCTGGCCGATCTGAAGCTTTCTTT.

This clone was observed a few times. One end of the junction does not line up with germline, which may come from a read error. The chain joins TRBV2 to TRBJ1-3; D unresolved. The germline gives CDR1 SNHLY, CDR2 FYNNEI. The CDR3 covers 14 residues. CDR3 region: CASANLARGNAIYF. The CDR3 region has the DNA TGTGCCAGCGCTAACCTAGCACGGGGAAACGCCATATATTTT. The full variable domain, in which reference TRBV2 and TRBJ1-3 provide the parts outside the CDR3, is EPEVTQTPSHQVTQMGQEVILRCVPISNHLYFYWYRQILGQKVEFLVSFYNNEISEKSEIFDDQFSVERPDGSNFTLKIRSTKLEDSAMYFCASANLARGNAIYFGEGSWLTVV.

The CDR3 sequence: CASSLRGGTDTQYF. DNA of the CDR3: TGTGCCAGCAGCTTAAGGGGTGGGACAGATACGCAGTATTTT. The chain carries TRBV11-3 and TRBJ2-3; perhaps TRBD1 as D (5 bases). CDR1 is SGHNT and CDR2 is YENEEA in the germline V gene. CDR3 length: 14 amino acids. Trimming stripped 2 bases from V and 3 bases from J, with 9 bases between.

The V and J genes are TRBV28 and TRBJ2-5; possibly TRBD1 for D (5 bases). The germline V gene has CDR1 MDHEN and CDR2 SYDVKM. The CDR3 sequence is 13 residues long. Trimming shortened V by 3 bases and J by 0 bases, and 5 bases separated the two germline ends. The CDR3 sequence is CASSLTDQETQYF. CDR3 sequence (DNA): TGTGCCAGCAGTTTGACAGACCAAGAGACCCAGTACTTC.

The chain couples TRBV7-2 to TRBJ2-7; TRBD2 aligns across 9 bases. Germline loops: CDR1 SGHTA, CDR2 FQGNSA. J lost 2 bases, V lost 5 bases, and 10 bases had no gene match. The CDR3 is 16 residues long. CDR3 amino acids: CASSPEGLAPTYEQYF. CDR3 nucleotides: TGTGCCAGCAGCCCCGAGGGACTAGCTCCCACCTACGAGCAGTACTTC.

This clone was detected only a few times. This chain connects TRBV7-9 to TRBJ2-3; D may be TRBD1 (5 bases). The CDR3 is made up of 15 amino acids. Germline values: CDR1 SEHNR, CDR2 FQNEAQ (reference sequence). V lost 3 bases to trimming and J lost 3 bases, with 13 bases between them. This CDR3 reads CASSFGQGGTDTQYF. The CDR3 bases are TGTGCCAGCAGCTTTGGGCAGGGCGGAACAGATACGCAGTATTTT. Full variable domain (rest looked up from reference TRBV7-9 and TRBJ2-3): DTGVSQNPRHKITKRGQNVTFRCDPISEHNRLYWYRQTLGQGPEFLTYFQNEAQLEKSRLLSDRFSAERPKGSFSTLEIQRTEQGDSAMYLCASSFGQGGTDTQYFGPGTRLTVL.

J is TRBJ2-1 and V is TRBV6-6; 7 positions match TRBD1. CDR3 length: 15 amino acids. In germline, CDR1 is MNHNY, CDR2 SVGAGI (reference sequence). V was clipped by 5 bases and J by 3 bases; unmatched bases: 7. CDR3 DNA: TGTGCCAGCAGTCAAAGGGGGCCGGACTACAATGAGCAGTTCTTC. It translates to CASSQRGPDYNEQFF.

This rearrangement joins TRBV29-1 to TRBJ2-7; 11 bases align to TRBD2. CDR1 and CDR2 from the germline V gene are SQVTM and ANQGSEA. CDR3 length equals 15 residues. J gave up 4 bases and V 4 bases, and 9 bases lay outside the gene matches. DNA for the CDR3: TGCAGCGTTGCCGGGCGTAGCGGGGGGGCTTACGAGCAGTACTTC. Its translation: CSVAGRSGGAYEQYF.

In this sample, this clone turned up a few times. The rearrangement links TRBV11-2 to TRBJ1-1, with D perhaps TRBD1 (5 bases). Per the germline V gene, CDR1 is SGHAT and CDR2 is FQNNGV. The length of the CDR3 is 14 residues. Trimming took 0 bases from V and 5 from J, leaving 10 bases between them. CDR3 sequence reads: CASSLDRVGTEAFF. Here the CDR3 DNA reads TGTGCCAGCAGCTTAGACAGGGTTGGTACTGAAGCTTTCTTT.

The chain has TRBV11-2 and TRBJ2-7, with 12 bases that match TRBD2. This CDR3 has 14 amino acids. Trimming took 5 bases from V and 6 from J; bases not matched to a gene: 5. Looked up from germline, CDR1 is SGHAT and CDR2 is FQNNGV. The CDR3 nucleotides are TGTGCCAGCAGCCAAACTAGCGGGAGGCCCGAGCAGTACTTC. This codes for CASSQTSGRPEQYF. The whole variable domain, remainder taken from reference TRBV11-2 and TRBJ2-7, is EAGVAQSPRYKIIEKRQSVAFWCNPISGHATLYWYQQILGQGPKLLIQFQNNGVVDDSQLPKDRFSAERLKGVDSTLKIQPAKLEDSAVYLCASSQTSGRPEQYFGPGTRLTVT.

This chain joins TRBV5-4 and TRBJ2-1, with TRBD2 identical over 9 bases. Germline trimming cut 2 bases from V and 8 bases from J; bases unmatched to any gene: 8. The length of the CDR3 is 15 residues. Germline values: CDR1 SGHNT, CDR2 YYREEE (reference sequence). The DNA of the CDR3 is TGTGCCAGCAGCTTTTCGGCGGGAGGGTCCTATGAGCAGTTCTTC. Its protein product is CASSFSAGGSYEQFF.

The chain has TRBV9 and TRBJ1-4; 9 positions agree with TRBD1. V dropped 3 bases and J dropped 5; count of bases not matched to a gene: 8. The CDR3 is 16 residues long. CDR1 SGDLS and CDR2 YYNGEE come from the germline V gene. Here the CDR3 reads CASSAEGDRGNEKLFF. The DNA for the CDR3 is TGTGCCAGCAGCGCAGAAGGAGACAGGGGGAATGAAAAACTGTTTTTT.

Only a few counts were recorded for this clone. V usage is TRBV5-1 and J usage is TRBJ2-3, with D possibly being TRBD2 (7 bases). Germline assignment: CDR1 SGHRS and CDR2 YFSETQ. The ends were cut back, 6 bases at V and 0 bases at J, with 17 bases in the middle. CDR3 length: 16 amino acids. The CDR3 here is CASMAGAGTSTDTQYF. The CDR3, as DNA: TGCGCCAGCATGGCGGGGGCGGGGACTAGCACAGATACGCAGTATTTT.

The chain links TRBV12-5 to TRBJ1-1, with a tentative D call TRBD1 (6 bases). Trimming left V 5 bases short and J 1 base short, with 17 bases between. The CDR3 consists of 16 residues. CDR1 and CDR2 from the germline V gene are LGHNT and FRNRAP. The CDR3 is CASGKTGQTSNTEAFF. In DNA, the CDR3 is TGTGCTAGTGGTAAAACAGGGCAGACTTCGAACACTGAAGCTTTCTTT.